Listed here are 8 T cell receptor beta chains from one sample, sequenced in a study of CD8 T cells in ankylosing spondylitis. TCRdb ran MiXCR on the 5' RACE reads and lists one entry per CDR3 protein. This table has about 100,000 distinct CDR3 sequences, about 8.3% appearing once. Sequenced: blood, either unsorted or a sorted T cell fraction (not recorded which). These receptor sequences come from a male donor with ankylosing spondylitis or in good health (not recorded which).

Turning to this clonotype: Germline is not matched at one junction end, which may reflect a read error. The chain recombines TRBV6-2 or TRBV6-3 with TRBJ2-1; unclear D gene. From germline, CDR1 is MNHEY and CDR2 SVGEGT. The CDR3 has 12 residues. CDR3: CASSDSRWGQFF. The CDR3, as DNA: TGTGCCAGCAGTGACTCGAGGTGGGGGCAGTTCTTC.

This clonotype was counted between two and nine times. CDR3 coding DNA: TGTGCCAGCTCCCGACTAGCGGGTTCGAACACCGGGGAGCTGTTTTTT. This translates into CASSRLAGSNTGELFF. The chain joins TRBV18 to TRBJ2-2; 10 nucleotides match TRBD2. V lost 6 bases to trimming and J lost 0 bases; unmatched junction nucleotides: 4. The CDR3 totals 16 residues. The germline CDR1 and CDR2 sequences are KGHSH and LQKENI. Full variable domain (outside the CDR3, taken from reference TRBV18 and TRBJ2-2): NAGVMQNPRHLVRRRGQEARLRCSPMKGHSHVYWYRQLPEEGLKFMVYLQKENIIDESGMPKERFSAEFPKEGPSILRIQQVVRGDSAAYFCASSRLAGSNTGELFFGEGSRLTVL.

This clonotype was detected ten times or more. The genes are TRBV6-5 and TRBJ2-3; tentatively, D is TRBD1 (5 bases). V was shortened by 0 bases and J by 3 bases, with 16 bases between the two germline ends. CDR1 is MNHEY and CDR2 is SVGAGI in the germline V gene. The CDR3 contains 17 residues. The CDR3 region has the DNA TGTGCCAGCAGTTACTCCGGGCACTTACCAGGGACAGATACGCAGTATTTT. Translated, it gives CASSYSGHLPGTDTQYF.

This clonotype was found a few times. This sequence joins TRBV4-3 and TRBJ1-5, with D unresolved. Germline V CDR1 and CDR2: LGHNA, YSLEER. V lost 1 base and J 5 bases, leaving 9 bases between the germline ends. CDR3 length equals 14 residues. CDR3 protein: CASSQVFSDQPQHF. In nucleotides, the CDR3 is TGCGCCAGCAGCCAAGTATTTTCGGATCAGCCCCAGCATTTT.

Worth noting for this clonotype: Since a much larger clone is just one base distant, this may be a read error. The rearrangement links TRBV7-2 to TRBJ2-7, with D hard to call. This CDR3 has 13 residues. V lost 0 bases to trimming and J lost 6 bases, with 9 bases between them. The V gene's germline CDR1 is SGHTA and CDR2 FQGNSA. For the CDR3, the DNA is TGTGCCAGCAGCTTAGCAGGGTCTAGCGAGCAGTACTTC. This encodes CASSLAGSSEQYF.

This clonotype was counted ten times or more. This chain's CDR3 is CASSYGLYEQFF. The CDR3 DNA sequence: TGTGCCAGCAGTTACGGTTTGTATGAGCAGTTCTTC. The chain recombines TRBV6-2 or TRBV6-3 with TRBJ2-1; no clear D. Germline lookup yields CDR1 MNHEY and CDR2 SVGEGT. The CDR3 has 12 residues. Trimming took 2 bases from V and 8 from J, leaving 7 bases between them.

This clonotype was detected many times. The rearrangement joins TRBV20-1 to TRBJ2-2; D uncertain. Germline CDR1 reads DFQATT; CDR2 reads SNEGSKA (reference sequence). Trimming stripped 3 bases from V and 3 bases from J, with 11 bases between. The CDR3 runs 14 residues. The CDR3 nucleotides read TGCAGTGCTAGCGGTCAGGTAGACACCGGGGAGCTGTTTTTT. It encodes CSASGQVDTGELFF.

This clonotype appeared many times. V is TRBV4-2 and J is TRBJ1-2; D is unclear. Germline V gene sequence: CDR1 LGHNA, CDR2 YNFKEQ. Trimming shortened V by 1 base and J by 4 bases, and 7 bases separated the two germline ends. This CDR3 region has 13 residues. The DNA for the CDR3 is TGTGCCAGCAGCCAAGTTACCGCCTATGGCTACACCTTC. It yields the protein CASSQVTAYGYTF.